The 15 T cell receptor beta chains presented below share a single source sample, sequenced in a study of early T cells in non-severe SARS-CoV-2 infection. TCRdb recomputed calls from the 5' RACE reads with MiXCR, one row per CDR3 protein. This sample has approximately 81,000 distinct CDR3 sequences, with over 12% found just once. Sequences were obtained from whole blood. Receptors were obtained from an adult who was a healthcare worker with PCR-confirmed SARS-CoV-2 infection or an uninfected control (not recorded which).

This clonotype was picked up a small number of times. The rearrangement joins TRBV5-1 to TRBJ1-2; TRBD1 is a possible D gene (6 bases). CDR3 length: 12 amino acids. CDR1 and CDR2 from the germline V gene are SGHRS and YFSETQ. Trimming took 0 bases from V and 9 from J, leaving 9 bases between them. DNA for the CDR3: TGCGCCAGCAGCTTGGGAACAGGGCGCTACACCTTC. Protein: CASSLGTGRYTF.

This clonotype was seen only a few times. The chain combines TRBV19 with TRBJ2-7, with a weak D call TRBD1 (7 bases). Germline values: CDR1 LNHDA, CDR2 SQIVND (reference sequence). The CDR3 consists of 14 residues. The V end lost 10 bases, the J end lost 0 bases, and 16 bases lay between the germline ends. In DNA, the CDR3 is TGTGCCACTCGAGGAGGGGGCAGCTCCTACGAGCAGTACTTC. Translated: CATRGGGSSYEQYF.

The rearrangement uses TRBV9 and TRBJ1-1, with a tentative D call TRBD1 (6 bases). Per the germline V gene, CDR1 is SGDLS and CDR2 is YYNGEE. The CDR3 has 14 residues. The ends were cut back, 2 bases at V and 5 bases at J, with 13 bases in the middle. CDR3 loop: CASSVDHRVTEAFF. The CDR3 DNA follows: TGTGCCAGCAGCGTCGATCACAGGGTTACTGAAGCTTTCTTT.

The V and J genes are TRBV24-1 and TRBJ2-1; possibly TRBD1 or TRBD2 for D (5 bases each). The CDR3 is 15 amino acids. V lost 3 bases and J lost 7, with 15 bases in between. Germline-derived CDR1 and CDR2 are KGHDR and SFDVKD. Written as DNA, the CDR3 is TGTGCCACCAGTGATGTTCGGGGCTCAGCTAATGAGCAGTTCTTC. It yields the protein CATSDVRGSANEQFF.

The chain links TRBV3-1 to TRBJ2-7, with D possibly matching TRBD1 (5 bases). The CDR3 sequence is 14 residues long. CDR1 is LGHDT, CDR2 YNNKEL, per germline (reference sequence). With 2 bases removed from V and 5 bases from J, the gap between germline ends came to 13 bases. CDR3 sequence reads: CASSQFYGAHEQYF. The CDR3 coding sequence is TGTGCCAGCAGCCAATTTTATGGGGCGCACGAGCAGTACTTC.

In nucleotides, the CDR3 is TGTGCCAGCAGTCCCCTCGGAGGGAGGTTTAATGAGCAGTTCTTC. It specifies CASSPLGGRFNEQFF. V is TRBV28 and J is TRBJ2-1; D is possibly TRBD2 (6 bases). Germline V lookup: CDR1 MDHEN, CDR2 SYDVKM. The ends were cut back, 5 bases at V and 7 bases at J, with 18 bases in the middle. The CDR3 length is 15 residues.

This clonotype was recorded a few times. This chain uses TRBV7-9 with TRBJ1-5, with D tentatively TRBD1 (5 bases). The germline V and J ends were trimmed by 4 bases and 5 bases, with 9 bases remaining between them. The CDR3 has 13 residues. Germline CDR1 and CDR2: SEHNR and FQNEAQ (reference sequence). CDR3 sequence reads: CASSSRVDQPQHF. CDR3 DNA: TGTGCCAGCAGCTCCAGGGTTGATCAGCCCCAGCATTTT. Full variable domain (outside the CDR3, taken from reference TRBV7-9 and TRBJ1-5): DTGVSQNPRHKITKRGQNVTFRCDPISEHNRLYWYRQTLGQGPEFLTYFQNEAQLEKSRLLSDRFSAERPKGSFSTLEIQRTEQGDSAMYLCASSSRVDQPQHFGDGTRLSIL.

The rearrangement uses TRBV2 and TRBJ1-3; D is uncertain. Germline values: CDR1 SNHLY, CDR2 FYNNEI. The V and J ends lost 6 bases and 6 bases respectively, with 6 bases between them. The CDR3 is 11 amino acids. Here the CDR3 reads CASRQENTIYF. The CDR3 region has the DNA TGTGCCAGCAGGCAAGAAAACACCATATATTTT.

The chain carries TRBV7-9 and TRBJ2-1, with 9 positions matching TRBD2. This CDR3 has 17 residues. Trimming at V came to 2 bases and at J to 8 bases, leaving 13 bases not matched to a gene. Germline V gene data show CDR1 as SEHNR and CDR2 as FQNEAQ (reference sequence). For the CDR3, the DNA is TGTGCCAGCAGCTTACAGATCGGGTTAGCGGGAGCCGATGAGCAGTTCTTC. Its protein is CASSLQIGLAGADEQFF.

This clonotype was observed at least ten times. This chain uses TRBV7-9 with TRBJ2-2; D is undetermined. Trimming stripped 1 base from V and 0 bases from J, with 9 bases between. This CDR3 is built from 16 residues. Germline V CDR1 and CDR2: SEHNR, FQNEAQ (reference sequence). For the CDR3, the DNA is TGTGCCAGCAGCTTAGTTCCCGGAACGAACACCGGGGAGCTGTTTTTT. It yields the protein CASSLVPGTNTGELFF.

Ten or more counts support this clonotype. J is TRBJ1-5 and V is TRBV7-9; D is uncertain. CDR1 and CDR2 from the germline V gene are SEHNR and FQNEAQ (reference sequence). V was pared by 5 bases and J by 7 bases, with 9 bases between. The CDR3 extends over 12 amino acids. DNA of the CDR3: TGTGCCAGCAGCCACCCCCGGCAGCCCCAGCATTTT. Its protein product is CASSHPRQPQHF.

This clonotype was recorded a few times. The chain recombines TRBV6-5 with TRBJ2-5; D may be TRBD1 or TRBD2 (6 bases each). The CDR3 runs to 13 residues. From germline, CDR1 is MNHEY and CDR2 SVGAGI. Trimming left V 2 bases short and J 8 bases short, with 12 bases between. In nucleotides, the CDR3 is TGTGCCAGCAGTTACGAAGGGGGGAGAACCCAGTACTTC. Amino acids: CASSYEGGRTQYF.

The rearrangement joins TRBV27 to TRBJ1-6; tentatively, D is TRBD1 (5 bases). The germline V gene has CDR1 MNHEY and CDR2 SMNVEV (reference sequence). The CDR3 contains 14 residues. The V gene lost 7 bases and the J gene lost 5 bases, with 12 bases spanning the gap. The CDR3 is CASTAGTNNSPLHF. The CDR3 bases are TGTGCCAGCACCGCCGGGACCAATAATTCACCCCTCCACTTT.

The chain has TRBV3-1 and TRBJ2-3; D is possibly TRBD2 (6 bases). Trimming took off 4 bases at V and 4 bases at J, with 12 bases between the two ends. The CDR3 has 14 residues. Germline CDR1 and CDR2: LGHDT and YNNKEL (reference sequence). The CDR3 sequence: CASSPSGSPDTQYF. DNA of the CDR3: TGTGCCAGCAGCCCCAGCGGGTCCCCAGATACGCAGTATTTT.

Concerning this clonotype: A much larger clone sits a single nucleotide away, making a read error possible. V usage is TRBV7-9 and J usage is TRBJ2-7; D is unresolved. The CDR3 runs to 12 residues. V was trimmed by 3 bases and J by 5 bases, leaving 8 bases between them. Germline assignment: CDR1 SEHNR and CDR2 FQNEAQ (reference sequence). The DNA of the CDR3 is TGTGCCAGCAGCTTTCGGCCCGACGAGCAGTACTTC. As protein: CASSFRPDEQYF.